This T cell receptor beta chain appears in the sequencing data of a study of T cell responses to AZD1222 COVID-19 vaccine. Study-level background: Samples with a second dose at about 4 or about 12 weeks were pooled together. Study outcomes and limitations: Clonal diversity was possibly underestimated; the donors were predominantly white British and more often female. Baseline seropositives among AZD1222 recipients totaled only 6 or 7. Every sample of the repertoires postdated the peak T cell response.

V was shortened by 2 bases and J by 6 bases, with 13 bases between the two germline ends. CDR1 is MDHEN and CDR2 is SYDVKM in the germline V gene. The CDR3 has 14 residues. This table comes from immunoSEQ multiplex PCR, and its TCRdb copy is limited to in-frame clones, with some not included. Among around 95,000 clones listed, 92% were seen once. This clone was observed once. Its antigen is still unknown. The V call is TRBV28, the J call TRBJ1-1, with D possibly matching TRBD1 (5 bases). The receptor's source is an adult in good health. Sequenced material: peripheral blood, taken on day 0 of AZD1222 vaccination. Written as DNA, the CDR3 is TGTGCCAGCAGTTTACGACCCGGACACGCTGAAGCTTTCTTT. Protein: CASSLRPGHAEAFF.